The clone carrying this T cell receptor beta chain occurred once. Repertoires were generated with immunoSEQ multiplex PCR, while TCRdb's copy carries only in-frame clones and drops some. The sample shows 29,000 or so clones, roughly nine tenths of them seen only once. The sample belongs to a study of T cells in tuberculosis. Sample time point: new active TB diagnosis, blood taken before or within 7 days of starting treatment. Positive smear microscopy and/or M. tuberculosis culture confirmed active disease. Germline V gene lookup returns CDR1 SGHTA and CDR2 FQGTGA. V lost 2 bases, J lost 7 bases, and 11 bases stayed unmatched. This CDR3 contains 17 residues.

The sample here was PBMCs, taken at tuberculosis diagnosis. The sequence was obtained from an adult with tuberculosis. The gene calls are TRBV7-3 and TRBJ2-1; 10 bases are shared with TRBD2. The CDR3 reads CASSLSGLAATWNEQFF. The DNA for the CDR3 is TGTGCCAGCAGCTTATCTGGACTAGCGGCGACGTGGAATGAGCAGTTCTTC. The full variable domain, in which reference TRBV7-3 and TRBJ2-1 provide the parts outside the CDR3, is GAGVSQTPSNKVTEKGKYVELRCDPISGHTALYWYRQSLGQGPEFLIYFQGTGAADDSGLPNDRFFAVRPEGSVSTLKIQRTERGDSAVYLCASSLSGLAATWNEQFFGPGTRLTVL.